These T cell receptor beta chains were read from a single sample in a study of CD8 T cells in ankylosing spondylitis. TCRdb reprocessed the 5' RACE reads with MiXCR, giving one entry per CDR3 protein. The repertoire holds 200,000 or so distinct CDR3 sequences, with over 10% as singletons. The sequenced material came from blood, either unsorted or a sorted T cell fraction (not recorded which). The receptors derive from a female donor with ankylosing spondylitis or in good health (not recorded which). Each CDR3 is given with its conserved first and last residue. A D gene is named only where the DNA matches it firmly. Clone size is given for some rows only: seen once, a few or many times, or a class if the clone is expanded.

>.|TRBV7-2|TRBJ1-2|many
CASSLDSVTNYGYTF
TGTGCCAGCAGCTTAGACAGCGTAACTAACTATGGCTACACCTTC
>.|TRBV29-1|TRBJ2-2|.
CSYGDGTGELFF
TGCAGCTACGGGGACGGCACCGGGGAGCTGTTTTTT
>TRBD2|TRBV29-1|TRBJ2-4|many
CSATRGGKNIQYF
TGCAGCGCGACTCGCGGGGGCAAAAACATTCAGTACTTC
>.|TRBV12-3/TRBV12-4|TRBJ1-1|many
CASSIQGNTEAFF
TGTGCCAGCAGTATTCAGGGAAACACTGAAGCTTTCTTT
>.|TRBV7-9|TRBJ1-5|.
CASSLDDPPQHF
TGTGCCAGCAGCTTAGACGATCCGCCCCAGCATTTT
>TRBD1|TRBV7-6|TRBJ2-1|many
CASSFSGTEHNEQFF
TGTGCCAGCAGCTTCTCCGGGACAGAACACAATGAGCAGTTCTTC
>.|TRBV5-1|TRBJ1-4|.
CASSFPSIKGDGEKLFF
TGCGCCAGCAGCTTTCCCTCGATCAAGGGTGATGGCGAAAAACTGTTTTTT
>TRBD2|TRBV7-8|TRBJ2-1|many
CASSPRAAGVNEQFF
TGTGCCAGCAGCCCCCGGGCAGCGGGAGTTAATGAGCAGTTCTTC
>.|TRBV12-3/TRBV12-4|TRBJ1-2|many
CASSPYLKNYGYTF
TGTGCCAGCAGTCCTTACCTGAAAAACTATGGCTACACCTTC
>TRBD2|TRBV6-1|TRBJ2-2|.
CASSQGLAGGFEELFF
TGTGCCAGCAGTCAGGGACTAGCGGGAGGGTTTGAGGAGCTGTTTTTT
>TRBD1|TRBV5-1|TRBJ1-4|many
CASSHRQGGEKLFF
TGCGCCAGCAGCCATCGACAGGGGGGGGAAAAACTGTTTTTT
>TRBD1|TRBV28|TRBJ1-4|many
CASSPGTGVEKLFF
TGTGCCAGCAGTCCCGGGACAGGGGTGGAAAAACTGTTTTTT
>.|TRBV10-3|TRBJ2-5|many
CAISESRGGQETQYF
TGTGCCATCAGTGAGTCGAGGGGGGGCCAAGAGACCCAGTACTTC
>.|TRBV5-1|TRBJ2-3|few
CASSSQPSTDTQYF
TGCGCCAGCAGCTCCCAGCCGAGCACAGATACGCAGTATTTT
>TRBD1|TRBV10-3|TRBJ1-1|many
CATGGGTEAFF
TGTGCCACAGGGGGTGGTACTGAAGCTTTCTTT
>.|TRBV7-9|TRBJ2-7|many
CASSSTLNPGPETYEQYF
TGTGCCAGCAGCTCCACCCTTAATCCGGGACCAGAAACCTACGAGCAGTACTTC
>.|TRBV29-1|TRBJ2-6|many
CSVFNGRSGANVLTF
TGCAGCGTTTTTAACGGAAGGTCGGGGGCCAACGTCCTGACTTTC
>.|TRBV2|TRBJ2-1|many
CASMMTSRAYNEQFF
TGTGCCAGCATGATGACCTCAAGGGCCTACAATGAGCAGTTCTTC
>.|TRBV5-5|TRBJ1-3|many
CASSLGTASGNTIYF
TGTGCCAGCAGCTTGGGGACAGCCTCTGGAAACACCATATATTTT
>.|TRBV24-1|TRBJ2-2|many
CATSDSGGNTGELFF
TGTGCCACCAGTGATTCTGGGGGGAACACCGGGGAGCTGTTTTTT
>.|TRBV6-1|TRBJ1-2|many
CASSRGLSEYGYTF
TGTGCCAGCAGTCGAGGGCTATCGGAGTATGGCTACACCTTC
>.|TRBV11-2|TRBJ2-1|many
CASSYLVGQGRSNEQFF
TGTGCCAGCAGCTACCTTGTAGGGCAGGGTAGAAGCAATGAGCAGTTCTTC
>.|TRBV7-2|TRBJ2-1|many
CASSRGASSSYNEQFF
TGTGCCAGCAGCCGTGGGGCCTCTTCTTCCTACAATGAGCAGTTCTTC
>TRBD1|TRBV11-2|TRBJ1-1|many
CASSLTGGDLAFF
TGTGCCAGCAGCTTGACAGGGGGCGATTTAGCTTTCTTT
>TRBD2|TRBV6-1|TRBJ2-1|many
CASSGDSGRAGDEQFF
TGTGCCAGCAGTGGAGACAGCGGGAGGGCCGGGGATGAGCAGTTCTTC
>TRBD1|TRBV10-2|TRBJ1-1|.
CASSVTGDKNTEAFF
TGCGCCAGCAGCGTCACAGGGGACAAGAACACTGAAGCTTTCTTT
>TRBD2|TRBV7-9|TRBJ2-7|many
CASSFSRLADFPYEQYF
TGTGCCAGCAGCTTCTCACGACTAGCTGATTTTCCCTACGAGCAGTACTTC
>TRBD2|TRBV7-2|TRBJ2-1|.
CASNERLTSGNNEQFF
TGTGCCAGCAACGAGAGGTTGACTAGCGGAAACAATGAGCAGTTCTTC
>TRBD2|TRBV12-3/TRBV12-4|TRBJ2-7|few
CASSFFGRVSYEQYF
TGTGCCAGCAGTTTCTTCGGGAGGGTCTCCTACGAGCAGTACTTC
>TRBD2|TRBV29-1|TRBJ2-2|many
CSVSSGLEVGELFF
TGCAGCGTTTCTTCGGGACTAGAAGTCGGGGAGCTGTTTTTT
>TRBD1|TRBV4-2|TRBJ1-4|.
CASSQPQGKNEKLFF
TGTGCCAGCAGCCAACCACAGGGGAAAAATGAAAAACTGTTTTTT
>.|TRBV5-1|TRBJ1-2|many
CASSLAAGQGYTF
TGCGCCAGCAGCTTGGCAGCAGGGCAAGGCTACACCTTC
>TRBD1|TRBV4-3|TRBJ1-1|.
CASSHGGKTGAAFF
TGCGCCAGCAGCCATGGGGGAAAGACAGGGGCAGCTTTCTTT
>.|TRBV7-9|TRBJ2-2|.
CASSLRLAGELFF
TGTGCCAGCAGCCTCCGTTTGGCCGGGGAGCTGTTTTTT
>.|TRBV20-1|TRBJ2-3|many
CSARDPYPDTQYF
TGCAGTGCTAGAGACCCCTACCCAGATACGCAGTATTTT
>.|TRBV12-3/TRBV12-4|TRBJ1-3|many
CASTGRYSGNTIYF
TGTGCCAGCACCGGACGTTACTCTGGAAACACCATATATTTT
>TRBD2|TRBV6-1|TRBJ2-3|few
CASSFNGGGTDTQYF
TGTGCCAGCAGCTTTAATGGGGGGGGCACAGATACGCAGTATTTT
>TRBD1|TRBV10-3|TRBJ1-2|many
CAISDPDRVGGYTF
TGTGCCATCAGTGACCCCGACAGGGTTGGTGGCTACACCTTC
>TRBD2|TRBV7-9|TRBJ2-1|many
CASSLASGNYNEQFF
TGTGCCAGCAGCTTAGCTAGCGGGAACTACAATGAGCAGTTCTTC
>.|TRBV10-3|TRBJ2-2|many
CAIRPAENTGELFF
TGTGCCATCAGGCCAGCGGAGAACACCGGGGAGCTGTTTTTT
>.|TRBV9|TRBJ1-1|many
CASSVDQERGEAFF
TGTGCCAGCAGCGTAGATCAGGAAAGGGGTGAAGCTTTCTTT
>.|TRBV12-3/TRBV12-4|TRBJ2-1|many
CASSLVSGHEQFF
TGTGCCAGCAGTTTAGTGTCTGGACATGAGCAGTTCTTC
>.|TRBV29-1|TRBJ2-7|many
CSVGLPLTYEQYF
TGCAGCGTTGGCCTCCCCCTAACCTACGAGCAGTACTTC
>.|TRBV21-1|TRBJ1-5|.
CASSKSRPGAEGQPQHF
TGTGCCAGCAGCAAATCCCGACCTGGGGCGGAGGGTCAGCCCCAGCATTTT
>.|TRBV7-3|TRBJ1-4|many
CASSPQGIDEKLFF
TGTGCCAGCAGTCCACAGGGTATTGATGAAAAACTGTTTTTT
>.|TRBV19|TRBJ2-6|few
CASSLVNSGANVLTF
TGTGCCAGTAGCCTAGTTAACTCTGGGGCCAACGTCCTGACTTTC
>.|TRBV5-1|TRBJ1-3|.
CASSLARNSGNTIYF
TGCGCCAGCAGCTTGGCCAGGAACTCTGGAAACACCATATATTTT
>.|TRBV12-3/TRBV12-4|TRBJ2-7|many
CASSPNLIIYEQYF
TGTGCCAGCAGTCCCAACCTGATTATCTACGAGCAGTACTTC
>TRBD2|TRBV3-1|TRBJ2-7|many
CASSRTSGLAQEQYF
TGTGCCAGCAGCCGAACATCGGGACTAGCGCAGGAGCAGTACTTC
>.|TRBV10-2|TRBJ1-5|.
CASRGEAGNQPQHF
TGCGCCAGCAGGGGTGAGGCGGGCAATCAGCCCCAGCATTTT